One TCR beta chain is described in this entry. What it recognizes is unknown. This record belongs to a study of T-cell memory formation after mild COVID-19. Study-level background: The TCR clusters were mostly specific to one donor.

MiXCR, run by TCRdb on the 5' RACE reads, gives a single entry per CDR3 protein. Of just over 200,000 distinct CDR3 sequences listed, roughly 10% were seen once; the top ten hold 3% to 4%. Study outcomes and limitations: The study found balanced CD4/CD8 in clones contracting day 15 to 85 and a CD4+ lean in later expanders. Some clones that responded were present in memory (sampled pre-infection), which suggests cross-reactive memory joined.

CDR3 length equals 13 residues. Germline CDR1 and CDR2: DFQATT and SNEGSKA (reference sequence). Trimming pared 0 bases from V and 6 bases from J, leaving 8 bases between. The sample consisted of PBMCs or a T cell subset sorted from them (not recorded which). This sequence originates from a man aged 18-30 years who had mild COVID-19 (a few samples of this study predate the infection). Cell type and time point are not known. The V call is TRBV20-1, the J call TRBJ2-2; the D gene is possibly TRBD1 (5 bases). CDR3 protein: CSARDVGPGELFF. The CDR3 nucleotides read TGCAGTGCTAGAGACGTGGGGCCCGGGGAGCTGTTTTTT.